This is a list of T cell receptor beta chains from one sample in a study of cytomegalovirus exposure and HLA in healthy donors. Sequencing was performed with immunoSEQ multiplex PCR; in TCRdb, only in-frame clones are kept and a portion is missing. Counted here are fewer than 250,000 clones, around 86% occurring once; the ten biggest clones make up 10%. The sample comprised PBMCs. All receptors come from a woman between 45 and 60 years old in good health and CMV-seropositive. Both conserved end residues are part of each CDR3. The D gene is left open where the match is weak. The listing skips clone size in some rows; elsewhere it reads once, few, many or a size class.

TGTGCCAGCAGCTTACAGGGCTTTGGGGGGGGGAAAGATGGCTACACCTTC	CASSLQGFGGGKDGYTF	few	TRBV7-9	TRBJ1-2	-
TGTGCCAGCAGTCCCCCCCTTGAGGCAGGGCCCCTATATCGCAATCAGCCCCAGCATTTT	CASSPPLEAGPLYRNQPQHF	-	TRBV28	TRBJ1-5	-
TGTGCCAGCAGCCCTGGTAGCGGGGCCTACAATGAGCAGTTCTTC	CASSPGSGAYNEQFF	-	TRBV6-4	TRBJ2-1	TRBD2
TGTGCCAGCATAAGTGCCAGGGGGCTTTCGGAGACCCAGTACTTC	CASISARGLSETQYF	-	TRBV7-2	TRBJ2-5	TRBD1
TGTGCCAGCGGGGGAGGGGCACAACAATACACCGGGGAGCTGTTTTTT	CASGGGAQQYTGELFF	-	TRBV7-3	TRBJ2-2	TRBD2
TGTGCCAGCAGCTTGACAGGGTCGGCCGAGCAGTACTTC	CASSLTGSAEQYF	-	TRBV5-6	TRBJ2-7	-
TGTGCCAGCAGCCCCGGTACCGGGACAGTTTCCTACGAGCAGTACTTC	CASSPGTGTVSYEQYF	-	TRBV13	TRBJ2-7	TRBD1
TGTGCCAGCAGCCCCCTCGCCAGGGGGCGGAATAATTCACCCCTCCACTTT	CASSPLARGRNNSPLHF	once	TRBV11-2	TRBJ1-6	TRBD1
TGCAGCGTGACAGGGGACACTGAAGCTTTCTTT	CSVTGDTEAFF	few	TRBV29-1	TRBJ1-1	TRBD1
TGTGCCAGCAGCCCCGGACAGAAATTCTCCTACGAGCAGTACTTC	CASSPGQKFSYEQYF	-	TRBV7-9	TRBJ2-7	-
TGTCCCGCATTGGGACAGGTACCCTACGAGCAGTACTTC	CPALGQVPYEQYF	-	TRBV21-1	TRBJ2-7	-
TGTGCCAGCAGCTGGAGTACAGGGAACACTGAAGCTTTCTTT	CASSWSTGNTEAFF	-	TRBV7-2	TRBJ1-1	-
TGTGCCAGCAGCTTGGGAGGGTTTCAGCCCCAGCATTTT	CASSLGGFQPQHF	-	TRBV5-6	TRBJ1-5	-
TGTGCCAGCAGCTTGACAGGGATTAGCAATCAGCCCCAGCATTTT	CASSLTGISNQPQHF	few	TRBV28	TRBJ1-5	TRBD1
TGTGCCGGTGGGGAGGGGACAGGGTATGGCTACACCTTC	CAGGEGTGYGYTF	-	TRBV2	TRBJ1-2	TRBD1
TGTGCCAGCAGCTTGAGACTAGCGGGGAAAGAGACCCAGTACTTC	CASSLRLAGKETQYF	-	TRBV11-3	TRBJ2-5	TRBD2
TGTGCCAGCAGCTTCCCAGACTACACTGAAGCTTTCTTT	CASSFPDYTEAFF	-	TRBV7-9	TRBJ1-1	-
TGTGCCAGCCGTCCCCCCAATCAGCCCCAGCATTTT	CASRPPNQPQHF	-	TRBV28	TRBJ1-5	-
TGTGCCAGCAGTCCAGCCTCGGACAGAAACTACGAGCAGTACTTC	CASSPASDRNYEQYF	-	TRBV28	TRBJ2-7	-
TGTGCCACCAGCAGAGGGGGACAGGGCAGCACTGAAGCTTTCTTT	CATSRGGQGSTEAFF	-	TRBV15	TRBJ1-1	TRBD1
TGTGCCAGCAGCGTAGGGCCTTCGATCTGGTACGAGCAGTACTTC	CASSVGPSIWYEQYF	-	TRBV9	TRBJ2-7	-
TGTGCCAGCAGTTTAGACGACAGGGTTGGTGAGCAGTACTTC	CASSLDDRVGEQYF	-	TRBV28	TRBJ2-7	TRBD1
TGCGCCAGCAGCCAAGGTGGTAAAAGTCTAGCGGGAGAGGAGACCCAGTACTTC	CASSQGGKSLAGEETQYF	once	TRBV4-1	TRBJ2-5	TRBD2
TGTGCCAGCAGCATAAACAGGAACACTGAAGCTTTCTTT	CASSINRNTEAFF	-	TRBV6-5	TRBJ1-1	-
TGTGCCAGCAGCGTAGAACCGGACCAAGAGACCCAGTACTTC	CASSVEPDQETQYF	-	TRBV9	TRBJ2-5	-
TGTGCCAGCAGTTACGGGACAGTCAATCAGCCCCAGCATTTT	CASSYGTVNQPQHF	-	TRBV6-6	TRBJ1-5	TRBD1
TGCGCCAGCAGCCCCGGGTACAGGGGAGGTAACTATGGCTACACCTTC	CASSPGYRGGNYGYTF	-	TRBV5-1	TRBJ1-2	TRBD1
TGTGCCAGCAGCTTAGCCAGGGGGGCTCTCGCCGGGGAGCTGTTTTTT	CASSLARGALAGELFF	-	TRBV13	TRBJ2-2	-
TGTGCCAGCAGTGCCCAAAGGGGAGGACGGGCTGAAGCTTTCTTT	CASSAQRGGRAEAFF	-	TRBV2	TRBJ1-1	-
TGTGCCAGCAAAAGGGGATGGAATCAGCCCCAGCATTTT	CASKRGWNQPQHF	-	TRBV2	TRBJ1-5	-
TGTGCCGGATCCGGGACTGGGAATTCACCCCTCCACTTT	CAGSGTGNSPLHF	once	TRBV30	TRBJ1-6	-
TGTGCCATCAGCCGGACTAGCGGGACCACAGATACGCAGTATTTT	CAISRTSGTTDTQYF	once	TRBV10-3	TRBJ2-3	TRBD2
TGTGCCAGCAGCACCCCAAAGGGGCCCGAAGAATACTACGAGCAGTACTTC	CASSTPKGPEEYYEQYF	-	TRBV21-1	TRBJ2-7	-
TGTGCCAGCAGTGAAGCCTATCTATTGGTTGGTGAAAAACTGTTTTTT	CASSEAYLLVGEKLFF	-	TRBV2	TRBJ1-4	-
TGTGCCAGCAGTTTATCGACAGGGAACACTGAAGCTTTCTTT	CASSLSTGNTEAFF	-	TRBV28	TRBJ1-1	-
TGTGCCAGTAGCCCATATAGCAGGGGGCAGGGTCAGCCCCAGCATTTT	CASSPYSRGQGQPQHF	-	TRBV19	TRBJ1-5	TRBD1
TGTGCCAGCAGCTCATCGGGACACTACTACGAGCAGTACTTC	CASSSSGHYYEQYF	-	TRBV7-9	TRBJ2-7	-
TGTGCCAGCAGCGAACCGGGACAGGGGGAAAACACTGAAGCTTTCTTT	CASSEPGQGENTEAFF	-	TRBV7-8	TRBJ1-1	TRBD1
TGCGCCAGCAGCACTGGACAGGGGGCCTATGGCTACACCTTC	CASSTGQGAYGYTF	few	TRBV5-1	TRBJ1-2	TRBD1
TGTGCCAGCAGCTTAAGGGACAGGAGATACAATGAGCAGTTCTTC	CASSLRDRRYNEQFF	-	TRBV7-2	TRBJ2-1	TRBD1
TGTGCCAGCAGCCAAGGGACTAGCGGGGGGGCAGAGACCCAGTACTTC	CASSQGTSGGAETQYF	few	TRBV4-2	TRBJ2-5	TRBD2
TGTGCCAGCAGCCAAGAAGATGGAGAGTTCTACGAGCAGTACTTC	CASSQEDGEFYEQYF	-	TRBV5-5	TRBJ2-7	-
TGTGCCAGCAGCCTAAGAGTTGGACAGGGGAGGGAAAAACTGTTTTTT	CASSLRVGQGREKLFF	-	TRBV7-2	TRBJ1-4	TRBD1
TGTGCCAGCAGCCCCATAGGGGGGACAGGGAGCTATGAGCAGTTCTTC	CASSPIGGTGSYEQFF	-	TRBV7-3	TRBJ2-1	TRBD1
TGTGCCAGCAGTAGGGCGACAGGGGGTTTCTATGAGCAGTTCTTC	CASSRATGGFYEQFF	once	TRBV9	TRBJ2-1	TRBD1
TGTGCCAGCAGTGCAGTACGGGGAATCGGGACCGGGGAGCTGTTTTTT	CASSAVRGIGTGELFF	-	TRBV7-7	TRBJ2-2	-
TGTGCCAGCAGCTCCGCAAGGGGCCGAGACACCGAGCAGTACTTC	CASSSARGRDTEQYF	-	TRBV5-4	TRBJ2-7	-
TGTGCCACCCAGGGCGTAATTAATGAAAAACTGTTTTTT	CATQGVINEKLFF	-	TRBV10-3	TRBJ1-4	-
TGTGCCGCTGGTTCAGGGGGCTTCACGTACTCTGGAAACACCATATATTTT	CAAGSGGFTYSGNTIYF	few	TRBV7-9	TRBJ1-3	TRBD1
TGTGCCAGCAGTTACTCGTCTGGGAGAACTGAAGCTTTCTTT	CASSYSSGRTEAFF	-	TRBV6-5	TRBJ1-1	-
TGTGCCTGGAGTGTACAGGCTCTAGAAGCTTTCTTT	CAWSVQALEAFF	-	TRBV30	TRBJ1-1	-
TGTGCCAGCAGCTCCGCCTTGAGGGACAGGGGAAACACCATATATTTT	CASSSALRDRGNTIYF	-	TRBV7-6	TRBJ1-3	TRBD1
TGTGCCAGCAGCCCCCCAGGGTTCGAGCAGTTCTTC	CASSPPGFEQFF	-	TRBV5-6	TRBJ2-1	-
TGTGCCAGCAGTTGGGACAGGGCGCTACGTGGCTATGGCTACACCTTC	CASSWDRALRGYGYTF	-	TRBV28	TRBJ1-2	TRBD1
TGCGCCAGCAGCTTGGGCGGGCTAGCGGGCGTGACCCAGTACTTC	CASSLGGLAGVTQYF	-	TRBV5-1	TRBJ2-5	TRBD2
TGTGCCAGCAGCTTAGCAGCGAGGGAAAATGAAAAACTGTTTTTT	CASSLAARENEKLFF	few	TRBV7-9	TRBJ1-4	-
TGTGCCACCCGTCGGGACAACTCCTACAATGAGCAGTTCTTC	CATRRDNSYNEQFF	-	TRBV2	TRBJ2-1	-
TGTGCCACAGGTGGGGGCGGATTTTCCGGCTACACCTTC	CATGGGGFSGYTF	-	TRBV25-1	TRBJ1-2	-
TGCGCCAGCAGCCGCGGTTCAGGGGGTAGCTACGAGCAGTACTTC	CASSRGSGGSYEQYF	many	TRBV4-1	TRBJ2-7	TRBD1